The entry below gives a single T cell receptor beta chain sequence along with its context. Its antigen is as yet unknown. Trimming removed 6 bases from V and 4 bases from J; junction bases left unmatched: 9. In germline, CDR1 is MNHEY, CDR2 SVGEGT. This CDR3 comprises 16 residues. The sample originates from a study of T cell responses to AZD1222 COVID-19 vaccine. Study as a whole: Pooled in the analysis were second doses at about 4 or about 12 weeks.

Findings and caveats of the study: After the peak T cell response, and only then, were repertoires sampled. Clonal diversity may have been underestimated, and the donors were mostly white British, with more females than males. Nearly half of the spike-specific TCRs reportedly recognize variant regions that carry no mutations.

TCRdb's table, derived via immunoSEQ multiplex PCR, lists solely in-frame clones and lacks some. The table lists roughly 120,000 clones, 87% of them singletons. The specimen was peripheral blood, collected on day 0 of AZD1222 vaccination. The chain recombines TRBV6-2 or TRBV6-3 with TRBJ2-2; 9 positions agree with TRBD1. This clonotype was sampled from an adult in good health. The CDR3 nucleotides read TGTGCCAGCAGCCCCCGGGACAGGGTGCCCACCGGGGAGCTGTTTTTT. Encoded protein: CASSPRDRVPTGELFF.